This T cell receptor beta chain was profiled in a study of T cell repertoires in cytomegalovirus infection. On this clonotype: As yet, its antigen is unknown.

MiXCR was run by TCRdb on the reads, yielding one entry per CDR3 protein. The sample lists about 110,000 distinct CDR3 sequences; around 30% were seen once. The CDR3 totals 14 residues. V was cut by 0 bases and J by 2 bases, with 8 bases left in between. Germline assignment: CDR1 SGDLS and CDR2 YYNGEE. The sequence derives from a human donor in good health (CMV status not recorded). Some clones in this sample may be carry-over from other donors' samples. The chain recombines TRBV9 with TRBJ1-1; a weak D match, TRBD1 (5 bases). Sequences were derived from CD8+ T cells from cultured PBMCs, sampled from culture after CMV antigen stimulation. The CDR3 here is CASSVDQGNTEAFF. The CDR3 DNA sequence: TGTGCCAGCAGCGTAGATCAGGGTAACACTGAAGCTTTCTTT.